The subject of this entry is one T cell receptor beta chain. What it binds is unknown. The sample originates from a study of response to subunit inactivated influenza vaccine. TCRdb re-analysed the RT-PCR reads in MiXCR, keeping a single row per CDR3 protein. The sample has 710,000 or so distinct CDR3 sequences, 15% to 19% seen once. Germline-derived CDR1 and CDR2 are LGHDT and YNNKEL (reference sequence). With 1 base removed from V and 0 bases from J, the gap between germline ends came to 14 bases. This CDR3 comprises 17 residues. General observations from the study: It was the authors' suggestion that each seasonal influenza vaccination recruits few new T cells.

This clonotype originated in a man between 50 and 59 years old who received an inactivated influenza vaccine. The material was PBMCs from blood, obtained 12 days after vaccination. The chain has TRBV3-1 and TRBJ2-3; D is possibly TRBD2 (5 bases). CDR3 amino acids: CASSQARAVDSTDTQYF. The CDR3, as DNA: TGTGCCAGCAGCCAAGCCAGAGCGGTGGATAGCACAGATACGCAGTATTTT.